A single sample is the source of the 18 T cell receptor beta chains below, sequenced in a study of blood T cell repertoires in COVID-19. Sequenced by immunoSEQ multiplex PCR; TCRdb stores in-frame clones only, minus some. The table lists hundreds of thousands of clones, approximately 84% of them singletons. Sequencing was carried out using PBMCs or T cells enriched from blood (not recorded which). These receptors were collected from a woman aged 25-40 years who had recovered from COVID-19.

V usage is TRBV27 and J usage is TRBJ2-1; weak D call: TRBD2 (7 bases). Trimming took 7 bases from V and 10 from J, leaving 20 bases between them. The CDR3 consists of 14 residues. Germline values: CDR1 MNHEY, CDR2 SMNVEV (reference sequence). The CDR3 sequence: CASNTMGGGLEQFF. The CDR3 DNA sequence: TGTGCCAGCAACACGATGGGGGGGGGCTTAGAGCAGTTCTTC.

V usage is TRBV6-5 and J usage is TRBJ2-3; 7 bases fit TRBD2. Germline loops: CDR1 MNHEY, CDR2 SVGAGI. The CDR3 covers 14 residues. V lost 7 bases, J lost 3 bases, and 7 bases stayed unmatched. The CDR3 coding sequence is TGTGCCAGCAACGAGCGGGGCGGGACAGATACGCAGTATTTT. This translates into CASNERGGTDTQYF.

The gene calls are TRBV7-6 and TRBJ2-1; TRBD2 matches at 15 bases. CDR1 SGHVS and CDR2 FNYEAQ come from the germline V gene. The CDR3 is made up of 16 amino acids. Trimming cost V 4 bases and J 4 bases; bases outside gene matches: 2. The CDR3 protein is CASSSGLAGGYNEQFF. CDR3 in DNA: TGTGCCAGCAGCTCGGGACTAGCGGGGGGATACAATGAGCAGTTCTTC.

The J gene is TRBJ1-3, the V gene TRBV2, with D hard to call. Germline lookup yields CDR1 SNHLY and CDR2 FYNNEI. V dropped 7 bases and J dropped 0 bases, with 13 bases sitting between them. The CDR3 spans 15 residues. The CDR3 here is CASTTTNPSGNTIYF. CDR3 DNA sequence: TGTGCCAGCACAACTACAAACCCCTCTGGAAACACCATATATTTT.

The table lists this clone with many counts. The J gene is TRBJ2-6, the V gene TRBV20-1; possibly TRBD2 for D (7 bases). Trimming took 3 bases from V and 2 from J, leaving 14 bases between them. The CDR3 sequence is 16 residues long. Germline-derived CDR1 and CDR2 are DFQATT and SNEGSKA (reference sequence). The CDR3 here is CSASPGGEAGANVLTF. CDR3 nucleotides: TGCAGTGCTAGTCCGGGGGGCGAGGCTGGGGCCAACGTCCTGACTTTC.

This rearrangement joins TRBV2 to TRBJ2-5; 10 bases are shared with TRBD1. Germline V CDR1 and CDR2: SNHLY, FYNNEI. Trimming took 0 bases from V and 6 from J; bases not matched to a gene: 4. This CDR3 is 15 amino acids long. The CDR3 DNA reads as TGTGCCAGCAGTGAAGCACCGGGACAGGGGAAGACCCAGTACTTC. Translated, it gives CASSEAPGQGKTQYF.

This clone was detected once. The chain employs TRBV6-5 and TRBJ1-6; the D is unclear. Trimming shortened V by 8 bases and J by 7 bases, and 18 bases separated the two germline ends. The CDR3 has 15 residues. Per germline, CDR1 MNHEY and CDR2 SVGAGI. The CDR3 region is CASSPPGKKNSPLHF. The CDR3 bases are TGTGCCAGCTCCCCTCCGGGGAAGAAAAATTCACCCCTCCACTTT.

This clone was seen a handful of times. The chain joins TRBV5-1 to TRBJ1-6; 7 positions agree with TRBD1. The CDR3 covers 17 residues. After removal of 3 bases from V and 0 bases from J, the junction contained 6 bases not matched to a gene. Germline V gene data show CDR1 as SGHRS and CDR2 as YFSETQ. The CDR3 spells CASSSRQGSSYNSPLHF. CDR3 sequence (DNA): TGCGCCAGCAGCTCCCGACAGGGCAGCTCCTATAATTCACCCCTCCACTTT.

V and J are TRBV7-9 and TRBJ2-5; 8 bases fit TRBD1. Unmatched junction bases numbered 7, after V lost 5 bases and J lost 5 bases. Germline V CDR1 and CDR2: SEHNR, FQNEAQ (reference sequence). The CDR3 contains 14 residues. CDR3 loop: CASSLRTGWETQYF. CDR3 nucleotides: TGTGCCAGCAGCCTGAGGACAGGGTGGGAGACCCAGTACTTC.

CDR3 sequence reads: CASSLRGGAFGWTEAFF. CDR3 nucleotide sequence: TGTGCCAGCAGCTTAAGGGGGGGCGCATTTGGGTGGACTGAAGCTTTCTTT. The rearrangement uses TRBV7-2 and TRBJ1-1; weak D call: TRBD1 (6 bases). Per the germline V gene, CDR1 is SGHTA and CDR2 is FQGNSA. The CDR3 consists of 17 residues. V lost 2 bases, J lost 5 bases, and 21 bases lay in between. The whole variable domain, remainder taken from reference TRBV7-2 and TRBJ1-1, is GAGVSQSPSNKVTEKGKDVELRCDPISGHTALYWYRQSLGQGLEFLIYFQGNSAPDKSGLPSDRFSAERTGGSVSTLTIQRTQQEDSAVYLCASSLRGGAFGWTEAFFGQGTRLTVV.

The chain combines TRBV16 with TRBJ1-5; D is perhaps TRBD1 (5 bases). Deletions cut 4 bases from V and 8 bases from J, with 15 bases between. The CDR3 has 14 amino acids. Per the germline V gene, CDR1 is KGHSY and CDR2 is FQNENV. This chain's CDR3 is CASSPGASGKPQHF. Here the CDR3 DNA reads TGTGCCAGCAGCCCTGGGGCATCAGGAAAGCCCCAGCATTTT.

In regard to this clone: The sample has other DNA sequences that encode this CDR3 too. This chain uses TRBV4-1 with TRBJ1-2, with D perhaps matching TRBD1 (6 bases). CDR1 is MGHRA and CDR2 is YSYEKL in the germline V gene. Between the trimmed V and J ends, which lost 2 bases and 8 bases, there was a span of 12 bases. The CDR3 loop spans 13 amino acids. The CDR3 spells CASSQQQGDGYTF. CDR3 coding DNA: TGCGCCAGCAGCCAACAACAGGGAGACGGCTACACCTTC.

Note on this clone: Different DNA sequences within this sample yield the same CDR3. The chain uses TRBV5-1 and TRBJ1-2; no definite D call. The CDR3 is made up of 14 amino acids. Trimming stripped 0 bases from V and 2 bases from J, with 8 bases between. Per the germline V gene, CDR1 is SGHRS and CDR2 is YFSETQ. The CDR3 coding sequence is TGCGCCAGCAGCTTGGTGGCCGGGAACTATGGCTACACCTTC. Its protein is CASSLVAGNYGYTF. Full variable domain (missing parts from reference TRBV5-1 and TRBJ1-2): KAGVTQTPRYLIKTRGQQVTLSCSPISGHRSVSWYQQTPGQGLQFLFEYFSETQRNKGNFPGRFSGRQFSNSRSEMNVSTLELGDSALYLCASSLVAGNYGYTFGSGTRLTVV.

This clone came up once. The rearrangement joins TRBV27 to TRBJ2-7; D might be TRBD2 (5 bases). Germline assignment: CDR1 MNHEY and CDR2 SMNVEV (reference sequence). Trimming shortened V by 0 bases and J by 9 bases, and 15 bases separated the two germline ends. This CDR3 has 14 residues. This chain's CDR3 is CASSLSGPRVGQYF. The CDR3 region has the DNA TGTGCCAGCAGTTTATCGGGCCCGAGGGTCGGGCAGTACTTC.

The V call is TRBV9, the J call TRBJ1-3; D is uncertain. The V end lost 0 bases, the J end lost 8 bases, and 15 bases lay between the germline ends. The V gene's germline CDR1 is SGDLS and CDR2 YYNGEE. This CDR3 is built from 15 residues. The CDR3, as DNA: TGTGCCAGCAGCGTAGACTGGGCCAACGGTGACACCATATATTTT. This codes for CASSVDWANGDTIYF.

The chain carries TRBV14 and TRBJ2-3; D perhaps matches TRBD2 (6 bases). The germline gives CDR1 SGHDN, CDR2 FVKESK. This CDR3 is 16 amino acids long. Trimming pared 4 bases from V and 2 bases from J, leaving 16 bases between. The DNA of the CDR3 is TGTGCCAGCAGCCCGTACGGTGGACTAAACACAGATACGCAGTATTTT. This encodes CASSPYGGLNTDTQYF.

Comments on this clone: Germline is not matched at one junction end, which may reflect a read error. CDR3 region: CAGSTGGVFPIF. The CDR3 DNA reads as TGTGCCGGATCGACAGGGGGCGTTTTCCCGATCTTC. This chain connects TRBV28 to TRBJ1-2, with 10 bases aligning to TRBD1. This CDR3 is built from 12 residues. Germline V gives CDR1 MDHEN, CDR2 SYDVKM.

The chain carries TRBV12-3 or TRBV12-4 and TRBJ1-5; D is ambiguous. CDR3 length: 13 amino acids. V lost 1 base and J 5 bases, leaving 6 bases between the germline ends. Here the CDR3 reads CASSLDGDQPQHF. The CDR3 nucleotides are TGTGCCAGCAGTTTAGACGGGGATCAGCCCCAGCATTTT.